The 21 T cell receptor beta chains presented below share a single source sample, sequenced in a study of blood T cell repertoires in COVID-19. This table comes from immunoSEQ multiplex PCR, and its TCRdb copy is limited to in-frame clones, with some not included. The table has a few hundred thousand clones, 70% to 90% seen once. The source material was peripheral blood. The source is a woman aged 30 to 39 who had recovered from COVID-19.

The J gene is TRBJ2-7, the V gene TRBV15, with 9 bases that match TRBD1. V gave up 1 base and J gave up 2 bases; unmatched junction bases: 12. Germline-derived CDR1 and CDR2 are LNHNV and YYDKDF (reference sequence). The CDR3 totals 18 residues. The CDR3 DNA reads as TGTGCCACCAGCAGAGGCCCCGCCGGGACAGGGAATGCCTACGAGCAGTACTTC. Translation: CATSRGPAGTGNAYEQYF.

The V and J genes are TRBV11-3 and TRBJ2-1; D may be TRBD1 (8 bases). The CDR3 consists of 17 residues. The germline gives CDR1 SGHNT, CDR2 YENEEA. Between the trimmed V and J ends, which lost 3 bases and 5 bases, there was a span of 20 bases. As DNA, the CDR3 is TGTGCCAGCAGCTTGTGGGGAACAGGGGGGGCCCACAATGAGCAGTTCTTC. Amino acid sequence: CASSLWGTGGAHNEQFF.

This chain joins TRBV19 and TRBJ1-4; 9 nucleotides line up with TRBD1. Trimming took 10 bases from V and 8 from J; bases not matched to a gene: 5. The length of the CDR3 is 12 residues. From germline, CDR1 is LNHDA and CDR2 SQIVND (reference sequence). In DNA, the CDR3 is TGTGCCACTAGGACAGGGGCCGAAAAACTGTTTTTT. Protein: CATRTGAEKLFF.

The chain employs TRBV6-5 and TRBJ2-5; D not resolved. The CDR3 is 12 residues long. Between the trimmed V and J ends, which lost 4 bases and 5 bases, there was a span of 8 bases. Germline V CDR1 and CDR2: MNHEY, SVGAGI. The CDR3 bases are TGTGCCAGCAGTTTACCCGGGGAGACCCAGTACTTC. Its protein product is CASSLPGETQYF.

The chain carries TRBV9 and TRBJ2-1; weak D call: TRBD2 (6 bases). Germline CDR1 and CDR2: SGDLS and YYNGEE. V gave up 0 bases and J gave up 7 bases, with 17 bases separating them. CDR3 length: 16 amino acids. Written as DNA, the CDR3 is TGTGCCAGCAGCGTAGACCCCTCCGGCGGGATGAATGAGCAGTTCTTC. It yields the protein CASSVDPSGGMNEQFF.

The V call is TRBV30, the J call TRBJ1-5; D perhaps matches TRBD1 (5 bases). Trimming removed 0 bases from V and 3 bases from J, with 9 bases in between. Per the germline V gene, CDR1 is GTSNPN and CDR2 is SVGIG (reference sequence). The length of the CDR3 is 14 residues. The CDR3, as DNA: TGTGCCTGGAGTGTTGGCGGGGCCAATCAGCCCCAGCATTTT. It encodes CAWSVGGANQPQHF.

V usage is TRBV3-1 (or the pseudogene TRBV3-2) and J usage is TRBJ2-5; 9 bases match TRBD2. Losses at the gene ends were 4 bases for V and 0 bases for J; bases not matched to a gene: 3. Germline V lookup: CDR1 LGHDT, CDR2 YNNKEL (reference sequence). The CDR3 has 15 residues. The CDR3 here is CASSLLAGHQETQYF. The CDR3 DNA reads TGTGCCAGCAGCCTTCTAGCGGGGCACCAAGAGACCCAGTACTTC.

The sample holds one count of this clone. The sample contains more than one DNA sequence encoding this CDR3. This chain connects TRBV19 to TRBJ2-7; tentatively, D is TRBD2 (5 bases). Germline CDR1 reads LNHDA; CDR2 reads SQIVND (reference sequence). With 1 base removed from V and 0 bases from J, the gap between germline ends came to 7 bases. CDR3 length equals 14 residues. CDR3 amino acids: CASSIAGSSYEQYF. The CDR3 DNA is TGTGCCAGTAGTATAGCGGGGAGCTCCTACGAGCAGTACTTC.

The chain recombines TRBV5-1 with TRBJ2-5; 11 positions agree with TRBD1. Germline CDR1 is SGHRS and CDR2 is YFSETQ. This CDR3 region has 15 residues. Trimming took 3 bases from V and 4 from J; bases not matched to a gene: 5. DNA for the CDR3: TGCGCCAGCAGCTCGGGACAGGGGGTAGGAGAGACCCAGTACTTC. Amino acids: CASSSGQGVGETQYF. Full variable domain (missing parts from reference TRBV5-1 and TRBJ2-5): KAGVTQTPRYLIKTRGQQVTLSCSPISGHRSVSWYQQTPGQGLQFLFEYFSETQRNKGNFPGRFSGRQFSNSRSEMNVSTLELGDSALYLCASSSGQGVGETQYFGPGTRLLVL.

The chain uses TRBV18 and TRBJ1-5; weak D call: TRBD1 (6 bases). This CDR3 has 14 amino acids. V was pared by 3 bases and J by 7 bases, with 13 bases between. The germline gives CDR1 KGHSH, CDR2 LQKENI. CDR3 amino acids: CASSPGEQGQPQHF. In nucleotides, the CDR3 is TGTGCCAGCTCACCGGGAGAACAGGGACAGCCCCAGCATTTT.

CDR3 region: CASSLEGQGLFF. The CDR3 DNA follows: TGCGCCAGCAGTCTAGAAGGACAGGGACTGTTTTTT. The chain recombines TRBV23-1 with TRBJ2-2; 8 bases agree with TRBD1. TRBV23-1 is assigned to the ORF class and has an uncertain function. Losses at the gene ends were 4 bases for V and 14 bases for J; bases not matched to a gene: 6. CDR3 length: 12 amino acids.

The chain has TRBV5-8 and TRBJ1-6; 7 bases are shared with TRBD1. The CDR3 contains 16 residues. Germline V gene sequence: CDR1 SGHTS, CDR2 YDEGEE. V lost 5 bases to trimming and J lost 0 bases; unmatched junction nucleotides: 5. This CDR3 is CASRTRDSSYNSPLHF. The CDR3 DNA is TGTGCCAGCAGGACGCGGGACAGCTCCTATAATTCACCCCTCCACTTT.

The chain combines TRBV2 with TRBJ2-1, with TRBD2 matching over 9 bases. J lost 2 bases, V lost 3 bases, and 2 bases had no gene match. The CDR3 extends over 15 amino acids. Germline V gene lookup returns CDR1 SNHLY and CDR2 FYNNEI. The CDR3: CASSDLAGPYNEQFF. CDR3 bases: TGTGCCAGCAGTGATCTAGCGGGGCCCTACAATGAGCAGTTCTTC.

This chain connects TRBV28 to TRBJ1-2; maybe TRBD1 (6 bases). Germline CDR1 and CDR2: MDHEN and SYDVKM. The CDR3 is made up of 15 amino acids. V lost 6 bases, J lost 8 bases, and 22 bases lay in between. In DNA, the CDR3 is TGTGCCAGCAGCCCCCCGGCGGGGGCGTTAGAAGGCTACACCTTC. As protein: CASSPPAGALEGYTF.

The rearrangement links TRBV27 to TRBJ2-1; TRBD2 matches at 10 bases. V was pared by 3 bases and J by 7 bases, with 9 bases of the junction left unmatched. CDR3 size: 16 residues. The germline V gene has CDR1 MNHEY and CDR2 SMNVEV (reference sequence). In nucleotides, the CDR3 is TGTGCCAGCAGTTTGGGTTCTAGCGGGAGCGGGAATGAGCAGTTCTTC. Translating gives CASSLGSSGSGNEQFF.

The rearrangement links TRBV19 to TRBJ2-2; 8 bases line up with TRBD1. The germline gives CDR1 LNHDA, CDR2 SQIVND (reference sequence). Trimming at V came to 1 base and at J to 7 bases, leaving 5 bases not matched to a gene. The CDR3 spans 15 residues. In nucleotides, the CDR3 is TGTGCCAGTAGTATAGGGACAGGGTTGGGCGGGGAGCTGTTTTTT. This sequence encodes CASSIGTGLGGELFF.

The genes are TRBV11-3 and TRBJ1-5; a possible D gene is TRBD1 (5 bases). The CDR3 is 14 residues long. V was shortened by 0 bases and J by 7 bases, with 10 bases between the two germline ends. Germline assignment: CDR1 SGHNT and CDR2 YENEEA. The CDR3 DNA is TGTGCCAGCAGCTTAGAACAGGCTTCCCAGCCCCAGCATTTT. Its translation is CASSLEQASQPQHF.

The chain joins TRBV12-3 or TRBV12-4 to TRBJ2-7; TRBD1 aligns across 7 bases. V dropped 6 bases and J dropped 3; count of bases not matched to a gene: 5. The CDR3 sequence is 13 residues long. For the CDR3, the DNA is TGTGCCAGCAGCCCCGGGACAGTCTACGAGCAGTACTTC. Its protein product is CASSPGTVYEQYF.

This chain links TRBV25-1 with TRBJ1-1, with a weak D call TRBD1 (5 bases). This CDR3 has 14 residues. Trimming took off 5 bases at V and 1 base at J, with 11 bases between the two ends. Germline V lookup: CDR1 MGHDK, CDR2 SYGVNS. CDR3 protein: CASSRGGGNTEAFF. The CDR3 DNA follows: TGTGCCAGCAGTCGCGGGGGAGGGAACACTGAAGCTTTCTTT.

For the CDR3, the DNA is TGTGCCAGCAGCTTTCGGTGGAAAGGGAGGACTGAAGCTTTCTTT. It specifies CASSFRWKGRTEAFF. The V call is TRBV5-6, the J call TRBJ1-1; D gene unclear. The V gene lost 2 bases and the J gene lost 5 bases, with 16 bases spanning the gap. Germline V CDR1 and CDR2: SGHDT, YYEEEE. The CDR3 has 15 residues.

On this clone itself: Other DNA sequences in the same sample also yield this CDR3. The chain links TRBV19 to TRBJ2-7; D may be TRBD1 (6 bases). The CDR3 has 13 residues. The V gene's germline CDR1 is LNHDA and CDR2 SQIVND (reference sequence). V was cut by 1 base and J by 2 bases, with 6 bases left in between. Here the CDR3 DNA reads TGTGCCAGTAGTATAGGGACAGCCTACGAGCAGTACTTC. Translated, it gives CASSIGTAYEQYF.